Below are 30 T cell receptor beta chains sequenced from a single sample in a study of tumor-infiltrating lymphocytes in primary liver carcinoma. Co-extraction of RNA and DNA was performed on roughly 17-32 mg of unsorted bulk tissue. A constant-region primer served to make TCR beta cDNA from about 0.45 ug total RNA. Amplification in three nested multiplex PCR rounds with slightly modified ARM-PCR gave rise to TCR beta libraries. Investigators reported that the first two PCR rounds, at roughly 10 cycles each, used TRBV1-TRBV30 forward primers with a C-beta reverse primer. One entry per CDR3 protein, called by TCRdb with MiXCR from the multiplex PCR reads. The table includes 95,000 to 100,000 distinct CDR3 sequences, approximately 70% detected once. The sample was liver tumor tissue from sampling region 2. The subset is: tumor region T2, inferior pole. All receptors come from an older woman with primary liver carcinoma and hepatitis B virus infection.

Comments on this clonotype: A read error is likely, as this CDR3 ends without the conserved phenylalanine or tryptophan. The DNA is omitted, as the CDR3 cannot be located on it reliably, and the CDR3 follows TCRdb's listing. This rearrangement joins TRBV11-2 to TRBJ2-1; no DNA check was done on the table's D call, TRBD1. Inclusive of both ends, the CDR3 amounts to 17 amino acids. Germline loops: CDR1 SGHAT, CDR2 FQNNGV. The CDR3 reads CASSLGPGQRFYNEQSL.

This clonotype was detected a few times. A junction end diverges from the germline sequence, so it may reflect a read error. The genes are TRBV6-6 and TRBJ1-2; D call uncertain. Germline-derived CDR1 and CDR2 are MNHNY and SVGAGI (reference sequence). The CDR3 sequence is 15 residues long. CDR3 sequence (DNA): TGTACCAGCAGCCATGGACCCCGAGACGGCTATGGCTACACCTTC. Translation gives CTSSHGPRDGYGYTF.

A word on this clonotype: At one end the junction does not follow the germline gene, possibly because of a read error. This chain connects TRBV4-2 to TRBJ2-7; 8 nucleotides align to TRBD2. The CDR3 is 14 amino acids. CDR1 and CDR2 (germline): LGHNA, YNFKEQ. CDR3 sequence: CASSRVAGSYELYF. In nucleotides, the CDR3 is TGTGCCAGCAGCCGCGTAGCGGGGTCTTACGAGCTGTACTTC.

Only one count was recorded for this clonotype. This sequence joins TRBV11-1 and TRBJ1-1, with a weak D call TRBD1 (5 bases). CDR3 length: 14 amino acids. Germline V gene lookup returns CDR1 SGHAT and CDR2 FQDESV (reference sequence). Trimming took off 8 bases at V and 1 base at J, with 14 bases between the two ends. This CDR3 reads CASFFGAANTEAFF. In DNA, the CDR3 is TGTGCCAGCTTTTTTGGGGCAGCGAACACTGAAGCTTTCTTT.

Turning to this clonotype: Given a much more abundant clone one base away, this may be a read error. The CDR3 region is CASRPSRGDYGYIF. The CDR3, as DNA: TGTGCCAGCAGACCCAGTCGGGGAGACTATGGCTACATCTTC. The V gene is TRBV28, the J gene TRBJ1-2; D gene unclear. There are 14 residues in the CDR3. The germline gives CDR1 MDHEN, CDR2 SYDVKM.

With respect to this clonotype: Its ends do not fully match the called genes, so a read error is possible. This chain uses TRBV11-3 with TRBJ1-1, with 10 bases identical to TRBD1. Germline V gene data show CDR1 as SGHNT and CDR2 as YENEEA. This CDR3 is built from 17 residues. The CDR3 coding sequence is TGTGCCAACAGCCAGGGACAGGGGCCCGCTTTGAACACTGAAGCTTTCTTT. This gives the protein CANSQGQGPALNTEAFF.

On this clonotype: The conserved phenylalanine or tryptophan normally closing the CDR3 is absent here, so this likely arose from a read error. The chain carries TRBV11-2 and TRBJ2-7; no firm D call. V was cut by 7 bases and J by 1 base, with 11 bases left in between. This CDR3 has 13 amino acids. Per the germline V gene, CDR1 is SGHAT and CDR2 is FQNNGV. DNA of the CDR3: TGTGCCAGCAACCCGGCATTATCCTACGAGCAGTACTGC. Its translation: CASNPALSYEQYC.

Details on this clonotype: One junction end does not reproduce the germline sequence, and a read error may be involved. This chain joins TRBV12-3 or TRBV12-4 and TRBJ1-1; weak D call: TRBD1 (5 bases). This CDR3 region has 15 residues. CDR3 amino acids: CASRVGTERNTEAFF. Here the CDR3 DNA reads TGTGCCAGCCGTGTGGGGACGGAGAGGAACACTGAAGCTTTCTTC.

In the case of this clonotype: The CDR3 does not end in the conserved phenylalanine or tryptophan, so this is likely a read error. This chain links TRBV11-2 with TRBJ2-3; 9 bases are a match to TRBD1. This CDR3 has 16 residues. Germline-derived CDR1 and CDR2 are SGHAT and FQNNGV. CDR3 protein: CASNSTRLQGADRQYV. The CDR3 bases are TGTGCCAGCAACTCAACCCGGTTACAGGGGGCAGATAGGCAGTATGTT.

A single count supports this clonotype. A much larger clone lies one base from this, so it may be a read error. This chain links TRBV10-2 with TRBJ1-2, with D possibly TRBD1 on 5 matching bases. The CDR3 runs to 14 residues. From germline, CDR1 is WSHSY and CDR2 SAAADI. The CDR3 DNA reads TGCGCCAGCAGTGAGCCAGGGAGTAACTATGGCCACACCTTC. Translating gives CASSEPGSNYGHTF.

To note about this clonotype: This sequence may be a read error, since a much larger clone differs from it by one base. CDR3 sequence (DNA): TGTGCCAGCAGTGCGGCCCAAGTAAACACCATATATTTT. This translates into CASSAAQVNTIYF. V gene TRBV6-1 combines with J gene TRBJ1-3; unclear D gene. V was trimmed by 4 bases and J by 6 bases, leaving 10 bases between them. This CDR3 comprises 13 residues. Looked up from germline, CDR1 is MNHNS and CDR2 is SASEGT.

This clonotype has ten or more counts. V gene TRBV11-2 combines with J gene TRBJ2-4; 13 nucleotides line up with TRBD2. Germline V CDR1 and CDR2: SGHAT, FQNNGV. The CDR3 extends over 15 amino acids. V shed 4 bases and J 7 bases; nucleotides not matched to a gene: 4. The CDR3 protein is CASSSQLAGGNIQYF. The CDR3 DNA reads as TGTGCCAGCAGCTCCCAACTAGCGGGAGGGAACATTCAGTACTTC. Full variable domain (outside the CDR3, taken from reference TRBV11-2 and TRBJ2-4): EAGVAQSPRYKIIEKRQSVAFWCNPISGHATLYWYQQILGQGPKLLIQFQNNGVVDDSQLPKDRFSAERLKGVDSTLKIQPAKLEDSAVYLCASSSQLAGGNIQYFGAGTRLSVL.

Comment on this clonotype: One end of the junction fails to match germline, which may point to a read error. The chain carries TRBV11-3 and TRBJ2-3; D is undetermined. The CDR3 consists of 14 residues. Germline V lookup: CDR1 SGHNT, CDR2 YENEEA. CDR3 DNA: TGTGCCAGTAGCTTCAGAAATAGCACAGATACGCAGTATTTT. It specifies CASSFRNSTDTQYF.

A word on this clonotype: A read error may account for a junction end that differs from germline. This chain uses TRBV6-5 with TRBJ2-1; TRBD2 matches 7 bases. CDR1 is MNHEY and CDR2 is SVGAGI in the germline V gene. The CDR3 length is 13 residues. The CDR3 bases are TGCGCCAGCAGCCACGGACTAGACGGTGAGCTGTTCTTC. As protein: CASSHGLDGELFF.

As regards this clonotype: The CDR3 does not close with the conserved phenylalanine or tryptophan, likely indicating a read error. The chain carries TRBV11-2 and TRBJ2-1, with 11 bases that match TRBD2. Germline CDR1 and CDR2: SGHAT and FQNNGV. The CDR3 has 16 residues. The CDR3 sequence is CASRRWTSGLENGQFL. The CDR3 nucleotides are TGTGCCAGCCGCCGGTGGACTAGCGGGTTAGAAAATGGGCAGTTCTTA.

The rearrangement joins TRBV6-5 to TRBJ1-2; D unclear. V gave up 6 bases and J gave up 6 bases, with 14 bases separating them. Per the germline V gene, CDR1 is MNHEY and CDR2 is SVGAGI. The CDR3 length is 13 residues. Here the CDR3 DNA reads TGTGCCAGCAGGTATGGAACACAAGATGGCTACACCTTC. Residues: CASRYGTQDGYTF.

In this sample, this clonotype turned up a few times. At one boundary the junction diverges from the germline segment, which might be a read error. This chain uses TRBV11-3 with TRBJ2-3; D is uncertain. Germline CDR1 is SGHNT and CDR2 is YENEEA. This CDR3 comprises 11 residues. The CDR3 nucleotides are TGTGCCAGCATATACACATATACGCATTATTTT. Encoded protein: CASIYTYTHYF.

The chain recombines TRBV11-2 with TRBJ2-4; D might be TRBD2 (6 bases). CDR3 size: 16 residues. Trimming left V 8 bases short and J 0 bases short, with 17 bases between. Germline-derived CDR1 and CDR2 are SGHAT and FQNNGV. The CDR3 DNA reads as TGTGCCAGCTTATCTACCGGGGACTTAGCCAAAAACATTCAGTACTTC. This sequence encodes CASLSTGDLAKNIQYF.

With regard to this clonotype: The junction differs from germline at one of its ends, possibly a read error. The rearrangement joins TRBV11-3 to TRBJ2-3; D may correspond to TRBD1 or TRBD2 (5 bases each). This CDR3 has 15 amino acids. CDR1 and CDR2 (germline): SGHNT, YENEEA. This CDR3 reads CTSSLFQGEAGTQYF. CDR3 bases: TGTACCAGCAGCTTATTCCAGGGAGAAGCTGGTACACAATATTTT.

In this sample, this clonotype turned up many times. V and J are TRBV5-1 and TRBJ2-4; TRBD1 or TRBD2 may be the D gene (5 bases each). The CDR3 has 16 residues. CDR1 and CDR2 (germline): SGHRS, YFSETQ. Trimming took 0 bases from V and 3 from J, leaving 13 bases between them. The CDR3 DNA reads as TGCGCCAGCAGCTTGGGGGCAGGGAGCGTCAAAAACATTCAGTACTTC. It codes for CASSLGAGSVKNIQYF.

As for this clonotype: A read error may account for a junction end that differs from germline. The chain is built from TRBV29-1 and TRBJ2-3; a weak D match, TRBD2 (5 bases). The CDR3 totals 13 residues. Germline V CDR1 and CDR2: SQVTM, ANQGSEA. CDR3 sequence (DNA): TGTAGCGTCGGAGAGGTTCAATCAGATACGCAGTATTTT. This sequence encodes CSVGEVQSDTQYF.

Comment on this clonotype: The germline gene is not matched at one end of the junction; a read error may be the cause. The CDR3 loop reads CASSLGTAAERNSPLHF. The CDR3 coding sequence is TGTGCCAGTAGCTTAGGGACGGCTGCAGAGAGGAATTCACCCCTCCACTTT. The V gene is TRBV7-9, the J gene TRBJ1-6; D is possibly TRBD1 (5 bases). This CDR3 is 17 amino acids long. Per the germline V gene, CDR1 is SEHNR and CDR2 is FQNEAQ (reference sequence).

About this clonotype itself: At one boundary the junction diverges from the germline segment, which might be a read error. This chain links TRBV29-1 with TRBJ2-3; D is perhaps TRBD2 (7 bases). The germline V gene has CDR1 SQVTM and CDR2 ANQGSEA. The CDR3 extends over 13 amino acids. Here the CDR3 reads CNVDPGGTDTQYF. In DNA, the CDR3 is TGCAACGTTGATCCGGGGGGCACAGATACGCAATATTTT.

With respect to this clonotype: Because it lacks the conserved phenylalanine or tryptophan at the end, this CDR3 is likely a read error. This rearrangement joins TRBV11-2 to TRBJ2-1; D is unresolved. Looked up from germline, CDR1 is SGHAT and CDR2 is FQNNGV. The CDR3 length is 15 residues. For the CDR3, the DNA is TGTGCCAGCAGCTTGCGCACAGACTCCAACAATGAGCAGTTCTCC. It yields the protein CASSLRTDSNNEQFS.

A remark on this clonotype: Because the CDR3 is missing its conserved closing phenylalanine or tryptophan, this is likely a read error. The chain combines TRBV11-3 with TRBJ2-3; D is possibly TRBD2 (5 bases). This CDR3 is 14 amino acids long. The germline V gene encodes CDR1 SGHNT and CDR2 YENEEA. CDR3 coding DNA: TGTGCCAGCAGCCGCGGGCAGAGCACAGATATGCAGTATTCT. Translated: CASSRGQSTDMQYS.

This clonotype turned up a few times. A read error may explain this, as a much larger clone is one base away. The rearrangement links TRBV6-1 to TRBJ1-3; maybe TRBD1 (6 bases). Trimming removed 4 bases from V and 2 bases from J, with 15 bases in between. Looked up from germline, CDR1 is MNHNS and CDR2 is SASEGT. The length of the CDR3 is 16 residues. Here the CDR3 DNA reads TGTGCCAGCAGTGTATCACAGGGACTCCCTGGAAACACCATATATTTT. Residues: CASSVSQGLPGNTIYF.

A word on this clonotype: Relative to the germline gene, one junction end is altered; a read error may explain this. This chain uses TRBV12-3 or TRBV12-4 with TRBJ2-3, with D unclear. This CDR3 comprises 16 residues. This CDR3 reads CASSLGYELPPDMQYF. The DNA of the CDR3 is TGTGCCAGCAGTTTAGGGTACGAACTCCCTCCAGATATGCAGTATTTT.

The chain couples TRBV11-2 to TRBJ2-7; D uncertain. V was clipped by 5 bases and J by 4 bases, with 18 bases between them. The CDR3 length is 15 residues. Germline assignment: CDR1 SGHAT and CDR2 FQNNGV. The chain's CDR3 is CASSPPAEYEYEQYF. The CDR3 DNA reads TGTGCCAGCAGCCCCCCGGCGGAATATGAGTACGAGCAGTACTTC.

This clonotype was detected only a few times. Being one base from a much bigger clone, this may be a read error. V and J are TRBV6-5 and TRBJ2-1, with TRBD2 matching over 10 bases. The CDR3 contains 18 residues. V dropped 0 bases and J dropped 6; count of bases not matched to a gene: 11. Germline CDR1 is MNHEY and CDR2 is SVGAGI. The CDR3 is CASSYSGASGSEVNEQFF. The CDR3 DNA reads as TGTGCCAGCAGTTACTCAGGGGCTAGCGGGAGTGAGGTCAATGAGCAGTTCTTC.

The chain couples TRBV5-1 to TRBJ2-3; D gene unclear. CDR3 size: 18 residues. The V gene's germline CDR1 is SGHRS and CDR2 YFSETQ. Trimming pared 0 bases from V and 4 bases from J, leaving 21 bases between. CDR3 in amino acids: CASSLGTTCKSGADTQYF. CDR3 in DNA: TGCGCCAGCAGCTTGGGTACAACATGTAAATCGGGTGCAGATACGCAGTATTTT.